The present TCR beta chain was sequenced within a study of spatial heterogeneity in lung cancer. Study background: Compared with alpha-chain sequences, beta-chain sequences were consistently detected in greater numbers. Study-wide results and limits: Compared with follow-up, resection was when ubiquitous expanded tumor TCRs appeared in blood more.

Every molecule of TCR cDNA had its own unique molecular identifier. TCRdb processed the 5' RACE reads anew with MiXCR; each CDR3 protein has one entry. This table holds 85,000 to 100,000 distinct CDR3 sequences, about 12% found once. Time point in this sample: sample taken at primary tumor resection. The input material, whole RNA from tumor, nontumor lung or frozen PBMC, was sequenced unsorted. This clonotype was found many times. Its matching antigen is unknown. The sequence was collected from a male donor with early-stage non-small cell lung cancer. Sequenced material: PBMCs, taken at surgery.

The CDR3 region has the DNA TGTGCCAGCAGCTTTACTAGCGGGAGTCTTCAGGAGCAGTTCTTC. Translation: CASSFTSGSLQEQFF. The gene calls are TRBV7-2 and TRBJ2-1; 11 bases are shared with TRBD2. Germline CDR1 and CDR2: SGHTA and FQGNSA. The length of the CDR3 is 15 residues. J gave up 10 bases and V 3 bases, and 8 bases lay outside the gene matches.